This T cell receptor beta chain came from a study of T cells after yellow fever vaccination. Study outcomes and limitations: FACS-sorted repertoires might harbor abundant contaminating clonotypes from the bulk population. Reappearance after the booster was seen for most primary-vaccination clones, at 95% to 97% CD4 and 85% to 90% CD8. Overlap between CD4 and CD8 compartments was detected for a small share of clonotypes.

From the 5' RACE reads, TCRdb called clonotypes with MiXCR, one entry per CDR3 protein. The data show a few hundred thousand distinct CDR3 sequences, around 4.1% seen once. A few counts support this clonotype. Antigen unknown. Trimming removed 9 bases at V and 1 base at J, with 9 bases between. The CDR3 loop spans 13 amino acids. The rearrangement links TRBV12-3 or TRBV12-4 to TRBJ2-2; D call uncertain. The sequenced sample was PBMCs, obtained 5 days after the yellow fever booster vaccination. The clonotype comes from a man aged 18 to 29 who received the YFV17D yellow fever vaccine. In DNA form, the CDR3 reads TGTGCCAGTTCGAAGGAGAACACCGGGGAGCTGTTTTTT. Amino acid sequence: CASSKENTGELFF.